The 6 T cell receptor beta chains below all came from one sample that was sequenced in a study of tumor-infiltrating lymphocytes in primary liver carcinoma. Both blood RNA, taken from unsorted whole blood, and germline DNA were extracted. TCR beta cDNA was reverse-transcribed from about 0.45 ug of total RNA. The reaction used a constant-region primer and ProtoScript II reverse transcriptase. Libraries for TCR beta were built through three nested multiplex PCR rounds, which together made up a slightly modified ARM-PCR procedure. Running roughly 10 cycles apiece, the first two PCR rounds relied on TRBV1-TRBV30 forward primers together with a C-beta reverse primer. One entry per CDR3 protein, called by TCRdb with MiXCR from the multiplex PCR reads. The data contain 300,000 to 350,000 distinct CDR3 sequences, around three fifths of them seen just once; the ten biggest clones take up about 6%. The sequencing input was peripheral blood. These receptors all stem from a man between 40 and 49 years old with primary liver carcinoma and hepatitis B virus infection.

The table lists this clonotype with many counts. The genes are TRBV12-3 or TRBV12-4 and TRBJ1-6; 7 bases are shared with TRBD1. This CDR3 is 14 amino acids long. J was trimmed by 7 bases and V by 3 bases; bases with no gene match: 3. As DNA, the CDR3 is TGTGCCAGCAGTTTTGGACAGGCAAATTCACCCCTCCACTTT. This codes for CASSFGQANSPLHF.

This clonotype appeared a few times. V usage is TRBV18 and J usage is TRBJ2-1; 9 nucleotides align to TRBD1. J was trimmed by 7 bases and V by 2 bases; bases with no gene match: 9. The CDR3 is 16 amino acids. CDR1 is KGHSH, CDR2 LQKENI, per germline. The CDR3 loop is CASSPNRGTGKNEQFF. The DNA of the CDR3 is TGTGCCAGCTCACCAAATCGCGGGACAGGGAAGAATGAGCAGTTCTTC.

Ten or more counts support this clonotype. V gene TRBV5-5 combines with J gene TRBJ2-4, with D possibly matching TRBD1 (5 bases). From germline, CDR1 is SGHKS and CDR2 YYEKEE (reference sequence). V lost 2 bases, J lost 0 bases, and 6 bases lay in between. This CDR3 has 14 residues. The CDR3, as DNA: TGTGCCAGCAGCTTAGGGGAAGCCAAAAACATTCAGTACTTC. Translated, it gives CASSLGEAKNIQYF.

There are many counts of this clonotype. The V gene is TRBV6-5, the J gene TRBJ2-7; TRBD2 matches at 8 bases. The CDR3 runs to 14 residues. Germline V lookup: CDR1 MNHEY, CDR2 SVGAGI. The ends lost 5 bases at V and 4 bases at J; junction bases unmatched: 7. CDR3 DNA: TGTGCCAGCAGTCGACGGGAGGGTGAATACGAGCAGTACTTC. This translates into CASSRREGEYEQYF.

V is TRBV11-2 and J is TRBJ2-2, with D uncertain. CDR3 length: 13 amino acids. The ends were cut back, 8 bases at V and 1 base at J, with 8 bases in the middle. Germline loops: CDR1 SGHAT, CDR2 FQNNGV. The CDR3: CASRLRNTGELFF. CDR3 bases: TGTGCCAGCCGGCTAAGGAACACCGGGGAGCTGTTTTTT.

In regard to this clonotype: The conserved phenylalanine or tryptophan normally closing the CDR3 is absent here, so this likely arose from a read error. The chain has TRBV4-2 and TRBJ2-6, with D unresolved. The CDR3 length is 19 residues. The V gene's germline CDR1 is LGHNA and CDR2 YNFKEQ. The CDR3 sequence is CASSQVPLGQSSGANVLTI. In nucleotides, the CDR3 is TGCGCCAGCAGCCAAGTTCCTCTGGGCCAGTCCTCTGGGGCCAACGTCCTGACTATC.